The 20 T cell receptor beta chains below were found in one sample sequenced in a study of blood T cells in healthy people across ages (dated by TCRdb to the mid-2010s). The method behind the library was 5' RACE. Sequencing used an Illumina HiSeq 2500. A second roughly 7 to 11 cycle PCR used a sample-barcoded 5' primer and a J-beta primer mix. TCRdb trimmed the raw reads at Q25, called clones with MiXCR and kept productive beta chains. Under each unique CDR3 protein, matching rows form one entry showing the most common genes and DNA. The sample table holds 700,000 to 850,000 distinct CDR3 sequences, of which less than 70% were seen once. The ten top clones hold under 50% of the sample. The sample was blood. The receptors derive from a man older than 75 in good health.

J is TRBJ1-1 and V is TRBV25-1; D is undetermined. CDR3 length equals 15 residues. Trimming pared 4 bases from V and 0 bases from J, leaving 12 bases between. Germline V lookup: CDR1 MGHDK, CDR2 SYGVNS. This chain's CDR3 is CASSGFGRMNTEAFF. CDR3 bases: TGTGCCAGCAGTGGTTTCGGGAGGATGAACACTGAAGCTTTCTTT.

This clonotype was detected only a few times. The genes are TRBV20-1 and TRBJ2-7, with 8 bases matching TRBD1. This CDR3 comprises 13 residues. After removal of 6 bases from V and 5 bases from J, the junction contained 9 bases not matched to a gene. Germline-derived CDR1 and CDR2 are DFQATT and SNEGSKA (reference sequence). The DNA for the CDR3 is TGCAGTGCCTTCGGGACAGGTCTCAACGAGCAGTACTTC. Amino acids: CSAFGTGLNEQYF.

The table lists this clonotype with a few counts. The chain uses TRBV20-1 and TRBJ2-2, with D possibly called TRBD1 or TRBD2 (5 bases each). The CDR3 extends over 15 amino acids. CDR1 is DFQATT and CDR2 is SNEGSKA in the germline V gene (reference sequence). V was cut by 3 bases and J by 0 bases, with 11 bases left in between. In DNA, the CDR3 is TGCAGTGCTAGGGCTGGGACGGCGAACACCGGGGAGCTGTTTTTT. This sequence encodes CSARAGTANTGELFF.

CDR3 bases: TGCGCCAGCAGTGAGGCCCGGGAACGGACCCAGTACTTC. Translating it yields CASSEARERTQYF. V gene TRBV10-1 combines with J gene TRBJ2-5; possible D gene TRBD2, 5 bases. Trimming removed 2 bases from V and 7 bases from J, with 11 bases in between. The CDR3 loop spans 13 amino acids. CDR1 is WNHNN, CDR2 SYGVQD, per germline (reference sequence).

This sequence joins TRBV7-6 and TRBJ2-1, with D perhaps TRBD2 (5 bases). Trimming left V 5 bases short and J 5 bases short, with 13 bases between. The CDR3 extends over 14 amino acids. Germline CDR1 SGHVS, CDR2 FNYEAQ. The CDR3 loop is CASSGSTINNEQFF. The CDR3 region has the DNA TGTGCCAGCAGCGGGTCGACTATAAACAATGAGCAGTTCTTC. The variable domain in full, completed from reference TRBV7-6 and TRBJ2-1, reads GAGVSQSPRYKVTKRGQDVALRCDPISGHVSLYWYRQALGQGPEFLTYFNYEAQQDKSGLPNDRFSAERPEGSISTLTIQRTEQRDSAMYRCASSGSTINNEQFFGPGTRLTVL.

This clonotype showed up just a few times. This sequence joins TRBV5-1 and TRBJ2-1, with a tentative D call TRBD2 (6 bases). The V gene lost 4 bases and the J gene lost 8 bases, with 22 bases spanning the gap. The CDR3 sequence is 16 residues long. Germline V CDR1 and CDR2: SGHRS, YFSETQ. DNA of the CDR3: TGCGCCAGCAGCCTGGGAGCGGCGGGATCTGGCCATGAGCAGTTCTTC. Translating it yields CASSLGAAGSGHEQFF.

The rearrangement joins TRBV5-1 to TRBJ2-5; possible D gene TRBD1, 5 bases. V was cut by 2 bases and J by 1 base, with 12 bases left in between. The V gene's germline CDR1 is SGHRS and CDR2 YFSETQ. The CDR3 runs 15 residues. This CDR3 reads CASSLDGRAQETQYF. The CDR3 DNA is TGCGCCAGCAGCTTAGATGGCAGGGCCCAAGAGACCCAGTACTTC.

The V gene is TRBV12-3 or TRBV12-4, the J gene TRBJ1-6; D is unclear. This CDR3 comprises 14 residues. V dropped 2 bases and J dropped 8 bases, with 10 bases sitting between them. The CDR3, as DNA: TGTGCCAGCAGTTTACGGGCTCGGGATTCACCCCTCCACTTT. This translates into CASSLRARDSPLHF.

The chain carries TRBV5-1 and TRBJ1-1; D is perhaps TRBD1 (5 bases). CDR3 size: 14 residues. V shed 3 bases and J shed 5 bases, with 14 bases lying between them. Per the germline V gene, CDR1 is SGHRS and CDR2 is YFSETQ. CDR3 coding DNA: TGCGCCAGCAGCTCATCCGGGGCAGGGACTGAAGCTTTCTTT. It encodes CASSSSGAGTEAFF.

This clonotype was seen a few times. CDR3 DNA sequence: TGCGCCAGCAGCTTGACTGGGCTGGGGACGCAGTATTTT. Protein sequence: CASSLTGLGTQYF. The chain joins TRBV5-1 to TRBJ2-3; D gene unclear. The CDR3 runs to 13 residues. Trimming removed 1 base from V and 9 bases from J, with 12 bases in between. CDR1 and CDR2 (germline): SGHRS, YFSETQ.

This clonotype was seen a handful of times. V and J are TRBV12-3 or TRBV12-4 and TRBJ2-1; TRBD2 might be the D (5 bases). V was pared by 6 bases and J by 4 bases, with 7 bases between. This CDR3 has 12 amino acids. Here the CDR3 DNA reads TGTGCCAGCAGAAGGACTTACAATGAGCAGTTCTTC. Protein sequence: CASRRTYNEQFF.

The genes are TRBV4-2 and TRBJ2-1, with 8 nucleotides matching TRBD2. V was clipped by 0 bases and J by 7 bases; unmatched bases: 5. The germline gives CDR1 LGHNA, CDR2 YNFKEQ. The CDR3 contains 15 residues. The CDR3 DNA follows: TGTGCCAGCAGCCAAGAGGGACTAGGGGCTAATGAGCAGTTCTTC. Its protein is CASSQEGLGANEQFF.

The chain combines TRBV6-1 with TRBJ2-5, with D possibly matching TRBD1 (5 bases). Germline V gives CDR1 MNHNS, CDR2 SASEGT. V dropped 7 bases and J dropped 3 bases, with 12 bases sitting between them. The CDR3 loop spans 13 amino acids. The CDR3 spells CASIGAGEETQYF. The CDR3 DNA reads as TGTGCCAGCATTGGGGCTGGGGAAGAGACCCAGTACTTC.

The chain carries TRBV4-2 and TRBJ2-1; D is unresolved. Per the germline V gene, CDR1 is LGHNA and CDR2 is YNFKEQ. This CDR3 is 14 amino acids long. The V end lost 3 bases, the J end lost 5 bases, and 11 bases lay between the germline ends. The CDR3 coding sequence is TGTGCCAGCAGCCACCTAGACCGTCACAATGAGCAGTTCTTC. It yields the protein CASSHLDRHNEQFF.

This clonotype was counted between two and nine times. This chain connects TRBV12-3 or TRBV12-4 to TRBJ2-1, with 8 bases aligning to TRBD2. Germline trimming cut 7 bases from V and 10 bases from J; bases unmatched to any gene: 12. The CDR3 consists of 14 residues. CDR3 in amino acids: CASTPSGGDGEQFF. The CDR3 DNA sequence: TGTGCCAGCACCCCATCGGGAGGGGACGGGGAGCAGTTCTTC.

The chain carries TRBV7-9 and TRBJ2-1; no firm D call. Trimming shortened V by 5 bases and J by 10 bases, and 12 bases separated the two germline ends. This CDR3 contains 12 residues. From germline, CDR1 is SEHNR and CDR2 FQNEAQ (reference sequence). The CDR3 protein is CASSNPRGEQFF. The CDR3 DNA is TGTGCCAGCAGCAATCCACGCGGAGAGCAGTTCTTC.

The genes are TRBV2 and TRBJ1-1, with D possibly TRBD1 on 5 matching bases. Germline-derived CDR1 and CDR2 are SNHLY and FYNNEI. Trimming removed 8 bases at V and 1 base at J, with 11 bases between. CDR3 length equals 13 residues. CDR3 region: CASGAVSNTEAFF. The DNA of the CDR3 is TGTGCCAGCGGGGCAGTATCGAACACTGAAGCTTTCTTT.

V and J are TRBV27 and TRBJ2-7; D is uncertain. Germline V CDR1 and CDR2: MNHEY, SMNVEV (reference sequence). V was cut by 7 bases and J by 12 bases, with 25 bases left in between. CDR3 length: 14 residues. The CDR3 DNA reads as TGTGCCAGCAAGGTGTCACTCGGTTTCCGCGAGTTGTACTTC. Translating it yields CASKVSLGFRELYF.

This clonotype was found a few times. The chain uses TRBV14 and TRBJ1-1; D remains ambiguous. V lost 2 bases, J lost 0 bases, and 4 bases lay in between. CDR1 and CDR2 from the germline V gene are SGHDN and FVKESK. This CDR3 has 13 residues. CDR3 amino acids: CASSQMVNTEAFF. CDR3 sequence (DNA): TGTGCCAGCAGCCAAATGGTGAACACTGAAGCTTTCTTT.

This clonotype appeared a few times. This chain uses TRBV27 with TRBJ2-3; 8 nucleotides agree with TRBD2. CDR3 length: 14 amino acids. Germline V gene lookup returns CDR1 MNHEY and CDR2 SMNVEV (reference sequence). Trimming took 6 bases from V and 14 from J; bases not matched to a gene: 16. CDR3 residues: CASRGTRKSGYAYF. The CDR3 DNA follows: TGTGCCAGCAGAGGGACTAGGAAATCCGGATACGCGTATTTT.